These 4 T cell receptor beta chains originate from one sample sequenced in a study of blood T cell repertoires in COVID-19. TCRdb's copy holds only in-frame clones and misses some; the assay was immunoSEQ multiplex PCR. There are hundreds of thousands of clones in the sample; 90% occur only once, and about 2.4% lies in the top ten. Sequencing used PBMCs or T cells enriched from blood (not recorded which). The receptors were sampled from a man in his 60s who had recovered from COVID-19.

The DNA of the CDR3 is TGTGCCAGCAGCTTAGCACGGGGTACCGAGGCCCAGTACTTC. Amino acid sequence: CASSLARGTEAQYF. V gene TRBV7-9 combines with J gene TRBJ2-5, with a possible D match to TRBD2 (5 bases). The germline CDR1 and CDR2 sequences are SEHNR and FQNEAQ (reference sequence). Trimming took 0 bases from V and 9 from J, leaving 14 bases between them. This CDR3 has 14 residues.

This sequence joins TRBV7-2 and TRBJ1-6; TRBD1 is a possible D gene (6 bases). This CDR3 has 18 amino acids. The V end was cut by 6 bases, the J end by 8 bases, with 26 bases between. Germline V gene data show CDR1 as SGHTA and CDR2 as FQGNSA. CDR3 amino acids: CASSKQGYLTLGDSPLHF. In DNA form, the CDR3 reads TGTGCCAGCAGTAAACAGGGCTACCTTACGCTTGGGGATTCACCCCTCCACTTT.

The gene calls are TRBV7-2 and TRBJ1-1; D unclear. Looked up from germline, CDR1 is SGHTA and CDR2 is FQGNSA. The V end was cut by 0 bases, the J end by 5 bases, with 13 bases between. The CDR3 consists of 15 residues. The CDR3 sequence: CASSLAGGVGTEAFF. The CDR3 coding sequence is TGTGCCAGCAGCTTAGCTGGCGGGGTAGGGACTGAAGCTTTCTTT.

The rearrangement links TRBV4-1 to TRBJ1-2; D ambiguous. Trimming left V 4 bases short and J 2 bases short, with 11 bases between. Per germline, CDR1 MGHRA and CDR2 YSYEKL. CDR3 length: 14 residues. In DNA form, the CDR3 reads TGCGCCAGCAGCCCCTCTTCCCAGAACTATGGCTACACCTTC. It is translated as CASSPSSQNYGYTF.